Sequencing of this T cell receptor (beta chain) was carried out in a study of shared clonotypes between healthy human individuals. Regarding the study as a whole: Sharing across four donors was highest in naive CD4 (around 5%) and lowest in memory CD8 (around 0.4%). Among non-shared clonotypes, generation probabilities were lower than among those shared by all four donors. Rarefaction showed sorted-subset sequencing was incomplete despite large depth.

In this sample, this clone turned up once. Its antigen is not known. Terminally differentiated effector memory CD45RA+ cells were excluded by CCR7 positive selection of CD45RO-negative cells. Each subset's genomic DNA was shared equally among a number of immunoSEQ plates. Clones were read by immunoSEQ multiplex PCR, and TCRdb kept only the in-frame ones, dropping some. The table includes about 2.1 million clones, just under 95% detected once. Looked up from germline, CDR1 is MNHNY and CDR2 is SVGAGI (reference sequence). Trimming removed 6 bases from V and 6 bases from J, with 14 bases in between. The CDR3 loop spans 13 amino acids.

The sample consisted of naive CD8+ T cells from PBMCs. The V and J genes are TRBV6-6 and TRBJ1-1; the D is unclear. The receptor was derived from a man aged 18 to 30 in good health. Some clones in this sample may be carry-over from other donors' samples. As DNA, the CDR3 is TGTGCCAGCAGGGGCGGCGGCCAGCCTGAAGCTTTCTTT. Encoded protein: CASRGGGQPEAFF.